This is a list of T cell receptor beta chains from one sample in a study of cytomegalovirus exposure and HLA in healthy donors. TCRdb keeps only in-frame clones here, not all; method: immunoSEQ multiplex PCR. The sample has some 180,000 clones, approximately 9.5% seen once. The sample comprised PBMCs. These receptors originate from a woman aged 25-40 years in good health and CMV-seropositive. The conserved cysteine and the conserved F or W are not part of the CDR3 here. The listing skips clone size in some rows; elsewhere it reads once, few, many or a size class.

abundance,j_gene,v_gene,CDR3aa
-,TRBJ1-1,TRBV9,ASSPTGLYTEAF
-,TRBJ1-6,TRBV5-6,ASNWANSPLH
-,TRBJ2-3,TRBV15,ATRVGVGSGDTQY
-,TRBJ2-5,TRBV13,ASSSAGKTQY
-,TRBJ2-3,TRBV5-1,ASRTSGWPPSTDTQY
few,TRBJ2-3,TRBV11-3,ASSLWGGPTDTQY
-,TRBJ1-2,TRBV28,ASSLRQGIGYT
-,TRBJ1-1,TRBV1,TQQGTLNTEAF
few,TRBJ2-7,TRBV10-3,AISERSSGASSYEQY
few,TRBJ2-3,TRBV6-1,ASRPRGESDTQY
few,TRBJ1-1,TRBV6-5,ASSYPGLTPEAF
few,TRBJ1-2,TRBV28,ASTDTQYYGYT
-,TRBJ2-6,TRBV6-5,ASSGSWTGANVLT
few,TRBJ1-2,TRBV13,ASSSPDRGRPGYT
-,TRBJ2-3,TRBV18,ASSPRTGRGTDTQY
few,TRBJ1-3,TRBV18,ASSRQGDTIY
few,TRBJ2-1,TRBV18,ASSQGNEQF
-,TRBJ2-3,TRBV27,ASSSSSGTGYRPDTQY
few,TRBJ1-1,TRBV28,ASIKGWYKGWTEAF
few,TRBJ2-5,TRBV5-1,ASSVSGPQEAQY
few,TRBJ2-5,TRBV13,ASSLVGVRRETQY
few,TRBJ2-2,TRBV5-1,ASSSSTGLPTGELF
-,TRBJ1-2,TRBV30,AWEDYYGYT
-,TRBJ2-7,TRBV7-9,ASSLGARGWNEQY
-,TRBJ1-1,TRBV7-9,ASSYSSPGRGSTEAF
-,TRBJ1-1,TRBV18,ASSAGNQNTEAF
-,TRBJ2-7,TRBV5-1,ASSADSTPYEQY
few,TRBJ2-7,TRBV5-1,ASSLVTGGYEQY
-,TRBJ2-1,TRBV5-1,ASSPGTSGYYNEQF
-,TRBJ1-2,TRBV4-1,ASSQVLPRVQNGYT
-,TRBJ2-5,TRBV5-1,ASSLLETQY
-,TRBJ2-1,TRBV6-1,ASSALAGGSYNEQF
-,TRBJ2-3,TRBV27,ASTPRYTDTQY
-,TRBJ2-1,TRBV7-9,ASSLQAFSSYNEQF
few,TRBJ1-1,TRBV2,ASRGQLNTEAF
few,TRBJ2-1,TRBV7-8,ASSLRGGSVDEQF
once,TRBJ1-4,TRBV7-6,ASSQQGSNNEKLF
-,TRBJ2-3,TRBV5-6,ASSSLSTVSTDTQY
few,TRBJ2-7,TRBV6-5,ASREPGQGTYEQY
-,TRBJ2-2,TRBV4-1,ATTVGLSRGGELF
-,TRBJ2-5,TRBV5-6,ASSYRALQETQY